These T cell receptor beta chains were read from a single sample in a study of T cell responses to AZD1222 COVID-19 vaccine. Assay used: immunoSEQ multiplex PCR; TCRdb lists only in-frame clones, some missing. The sample has 140,000 to 150,000 clones, roughly 91% seen once; the top ten hold over 8%. The sample in question was peripheral blood, obtained on day 0 of AZD1222 vaccination. Source of these receptors: an adult in good health. CDR3s include the opening cysteine and the closing phenylalanine or tryptophan. A D gene is named only where the DNA matches it firmly. Clone sizes are given selectively: once, few, many, or a class where the clone is expanded.

V gene	J gene	clone size	D gene	CDR3 DNA	CDR3 protein
TRBV7-2	TRBJ1-1	-	TRBD1	TGTGCCAGCAGCTTATTGACAGGGGGCTTCGGCACTGAAGCTTTCTTT	CASSLLTGGFGTEAFF
TRBV5-1	TRBJ1-1	-	-	TGCGCCAGCAGCTTGGCCGGCGCAGGGGAAAACACTGAAGCTTTCTTT	CASSLAGAGENTEAFF
TRBV12-1	TRBJ2-5	-	-	TGTGCCAGCAGCTCTCGCCGCGGGGGCCAAAAAGAGACCCAGTACTTC	CASSSRRGGQKETQYF
TRBV7-9	TRBJ1-4	-	TRBD1	TGTGCCAGCAGCTCGACCCGGTCGGGACAGGGCCCTGAAAAACTGTTTTTT	CASSSTRSGQGPEKLFF
TRBV5-1	TRBJ1-1	-	-	TGCGCCAGCAGCTGGACCCTCGGGAACACTGAAGCTTTCTTT	CASSWTLGNTEAFF
TRBV7-3	TRBJ2-3	-	TRBD1	TGTGCCAGCAGCCCCTACGGGACAGCCCAAGATACGCAGTATTTT	CASSPYGTAQDTQYF
TRBV5-6	TRBJ1-6	-	TRBD1	TGTGCCAGCAGCTCCGAGGACAGGGGCGGATCACCCCTCCACTTT	CASSSEDRGGSPLHF
TRBV21-1	TRBJ2-1	-	-	TGTGCCAGCAGCAATATTCGGGCGCTTTGCAATGAGCAGTTCTTC	CASSNIRALCNEQFF
TRBV29-1	TRBJ1-1	-	-	TGCAGCGTTGAGCGGACACGGAACACTGAAGCTTTCTTT	CSVERTRNTEAFF
TRBV5-1	TRBJ1-2	-	-	TGCGCCAGCAGCTTGGAGGGACACCAAAACTATGGCTACACCTTC	CASSLEGHQNYGYTF
TRBV19	TRBJ1-1	-	TRBD1	TGTGCCAGTAGTATAGCCCCGACAGGGATACAAGCTTTCTTT	CASSIAPTGIQAFF
TRBV25-1	TRBJ1-5	-	TRBD1	TGTGCCAGCAGTGACGACCGGCAGGGGGCCAATCAGCCCCAGCATTTT	CASSDDRQGANQPQHF
TRBV11-2	TRBJ2-7	-	-	TGTGCCAGCAGCTCCCCTCGTTTCAACGAGCAGTACTTC	CASSSPRFNEQYF
TRBV30	TRBJ1-3	-	-	TGTGCCTGGAGTGCTGAAGGAAGACTGAGAAACACCATATATTTT	CAWSAEGRLRNTIYF
TRBV13	TRBJ2-3	-	-	TGTGCCAGCAGCCCTCGGAGTTACCCTTCACCGTATTTT	CASSPRSYPSPYF
TRBV6-5	TRBJ2-7	-	TRBD2	TGTGCCAGCAGACGTAGCGGGGGCCCTTCCTACGAGCAGTACTTC	CASRRSGGPSYEQYF
TRBV9	TRBJ2-6	-	-	TGTGCCAGCAGCGTCCACGGTGGAGTTGGGGCCAACGTCCTGACTTTC	CASSVHGGVGANVLTF
TRBV6-5	TRBJ1-2	-	-	TGTGCCAGCAGTTCCGACAAGTCTGGCGGCTACACCTTC	CASSSDKSGGYTF
TRBV28	TRBJ1-5	-	-	TGTGCCAGCAGTTCCACAGATCAGCCCCAGCATTTT	CASSSTDQPQHF
TRBV24-1	TRBJ1-1	once	-	TGTGCCACCAGTGATGAGTACTCTGAAGCTTTCTTT	CATSDEYSEAFF
TRBV7-9	TRBJ1-2	-	-	TGTGCCAGCAGCTTAATAGCGGCCGATCCTGCCTTC	CASSLIAADPAF
TRBV7-2	TRBJ2-1	once	-	TGTGCCAGCAGCTTATTCGGGGGGCGGTACAATGAGCAGTTCTTC	CASSLFGGRYNEQFF
TRBV5-8	TRBJ1-2	-	-	TGTGCCAGCAGCTTGCCCCTCCGGGCATCCTATGGCTACACCTTC	CASSLPLRASYGYTF
TRBV27	TRBJ2-2	-	-	TGTGCCAGCAGGAGGGGCGGCACCGGGGAGCTGTTTTTT	CASRRGGTGELFF
TRBV28	TRBJ2-3	-	-	TGTGCCAGCAGTTTTTGGGGGACGGGCAATACGCAGTATTTT	CASSFWGTGNTQYF
TRBV7-9	TRBJ2-1	-	TRBD1	TGTGCCAGCAGCCGGACAGGGGTCGGGGCGTCCTACAATGAGCAGTTCTTC	CASSRTGVGASYNEQFF
TRBV13	TRBJ2-3	-	TRBD1	TGTGCCAGCAGCTTACTGGGTACAGGGGAGTATTTT	CASSLLGTGEYF
TRBV5-1	TRBJ2-1	-	-	TGCGCCAGCAGCTTGGCAGGGGAGAGTGAGCAGTTCTTC	CASSLAGESEQFF
TRBV18	TRBJ1-5	-	-	TGTGCCAGCTCACCGGTCGTACCCCGAGGCGGTCAGCCCCAGCATTTT	CASSPVVPRGGQPQHF
TRBV5-6	TRBJ2-1	-	TRBD2	TGTGCCAGCAGCTTGGAGGTGCGGGGGGTGTGGAATGAGCAGTTCTTC	CASSLEVRGVWNEQFF
TRBV10-3	TRBJ1-1	-	-	TGTGCCACCCTTAACTCGGACAGGAACACTGAAGCTTTCTTT	CATLNSDRNTEAFF
TRBV9	TRBJ2-5	-	TRBD2	TGTGCCAGCAGCGTCGGACTAGCGGGGGGGCCACTACGAGGGGAGACCCAGTACTTC	CASSVGLAGGPLRGETQYF
TRBV7-2	TRBJ2-4	-	-	TGTGCCAGCAGCTTTCACTCAGGGGCCAAAAACATTCAGTACTTC	CASSFHSGAKNIQYF
TRBV10-3	TRBJ2-4	-	-	TGTGCCATTGCTCCGGAAGAAAACATTCAGTACTTC	CAIAPEENIQYF
TRBV14	TRBJ2-2	-	-	TGTGCCAGCATGGAGCGGACGAACACCGGGGAGCTGTTTTTT	CASMERTNTGELFF
TRBV29-1	TRBJ2-7	once	-	TGCAGCGTTGCTCCGAGCTCCTACGAGCAGTACTTC	CSVAPSSYEQYF
TRBV19	TRBJ2-1	-	TRBD2	TGTGCCAGTACCCAAATTGCGGGGGGGTTCTACAATGAGCAGTTCTTC	CASTQIAGGFYNEQFF
TRBV7-2	TRBJ2-6	-	-	TGTGCCAGCAGCTTAGTGAGTGGGGCCAACGTCCTGACTTTC	CASSLVSGANVLTF
TRBV27	TRBJ1-3	-	TRBD1	TGTGCCAGCAGTTGGGACAGGGGAAACACCATATATTTT	CASSWDRGNTIYF
TRBV7-9	TRBJ1-4	-	-	TGTGCCAGCACTAAATGGCCGGCGAAAGGTCATAATAATGAAAAACTGTTTTTT	CASTKWPAKGHNNEKLFF
TRBV7-2	TRBJ1-1	-	-	TGTGCCAGCAGCTGGGGGGACACTGAAGCTTTCTTT	CASSWGDTEAFF
TRBV20-1	TRBJ2-2	-	-	TGCAGTGCTAGTAGTGAAAGGTCGGTCACCGGGGAGCTGTTTTTT	CSASSERSVTGELFF
TRBV12-3/TRBV12-4	TRBJ1-1	few	-	TGTGCCAGCAGTTTACAGGGGAACACTGAAGCTTTCTTT	CASSLQGNTEAFF